These 21 T cell receptor beta chains share one sample of origin, sequenced in a study of radiation and T cells in renal cell carcinoma. Sample time point: blood 2 weeks post-SBRT. Treatment in this sample: 15 Gy SBRT to primary tumor, nephrectomy 4 weeks later. The data were produced by immunoSEQ multiplex PCR, yet TCRdb's version contains in-frame clones alone and is incomplete. The sample consists of tens of thousands of clones, 80% of them appearing once. This sample comprised blood, obtained from a patient whose treatment included radiotherapy and nephrectomy. These receptors all stem from a woman between 65 and 79 years old with renal cell carcinoma.

The rearrangement links TRBV9 to TRBJ2-1, with D tentatively TRBD2 (5 bases). From germline, CDR1 is SGDLS and CDR2 YYNGEE. V lost 4 bases to trimming and J lost 9 bases, with 20 bases between them. The CDR3 consists of 15 residues. CDR3 sequence: CASSPTTVPSGEQFF. CDR3 bases: TGTGCCAGCAGCCCGACTACCGTCCCATCTGGTGAGCAGTTCTTC.

CDR3 in DNA: TGCAGCGTTGAAGATGGGTTAGCGGGAGCCTACGAGCAGTACTTC. Translating gives CSVEDGLAGAYEQYF. The J gene is TRBJ2-7, the V gene TRBV29-1; 9 bases fit TRBD2. Germline V gene lookup returns CDR1 SQVTM and CDR2 ANQGSEA. J was trimmed by 2 bases and V by 0 bases; bases with no gene match: 5. The CDR3 covers 15 residues.

The chain is built from TRBV15 and TRBJ2-3, with TRBD1 matching 7 bases. The CDR3 spans 14 residues. The V gene end was trimmed by 1 base and the J gene end by 3 bases; junction bases not matched to a gene: 1. The germline gives CDR1 LNHNV, CDR2 YYDKDF (reference sequence). CDR3 DNA sequence: TGTGCCACCAGCAGAGCCAGGGGGACAGATACGCAGTATTTT. Amino acid sequence: CATSRARGTDTQYF.

The gene calls are TRBV6-1 and TRBJ2-7, with D possibly TRBD1 on 6 matching bases. This CDR3 is 17 amino acids long. The V and J ends lost 0 bases and 1 base respectively, with 16 bases between them. Germline V lookup: CDR1 MNHNS, CDR2 SASEGT. The CDR3 coding sequence is TGTGCCAGCAGTGAAGCAATCCCGGGACATCTTTCCTACGAGCAGTACTTC. Protein sequence: CASSEAIPGHLSYEQYF.

This rearrangement joins TRBV5-5 to TRBJ2-5; D unresolved. Germline CDR1 SGHKS, CDR2 YYEKEE (reference sequence). The V gene lost 2 bases and the J gene lost 1 base, with 12 bases spanning the gap. The CDR3 runs to 15 residues. The CDR3 here is CASSFGRQTQETQYF. CDR3 nucleotides: TGTGCCAGCAGCTTCGGACGGCAGACCCAAGAGACCCAGTACTTC. Full variable domain (missing parts from reference TRBV5-5 and TRBJ2-5): DAGVTQSPTHLIKTRGQQVTLRCSPISGHKSVSWYQQVLGQGPQFIFQYYEKEERGRGNFPDRFSARQFPNYSSELNVNALLLGDSALYLCASSFGRQTQETQYFGPGTRLLVL.

The chain recombines TRBV6-5 with TRBJ2-3, with D hard to call. V was shortened by 11 bases and J by 5 bases, with 14 bases between the two germline ends. The V gene's germline CDR1 is MNHEY and CDR2 SVGAGI. The CDR3 length is 12 residues. Written as DNA, the CDR3 is TGTGCCGCCGGGCCCGCCAGAGATACGCAGTATTTT. Its translation is CAAGPARDTQYF.

The chain couples TRBV29-1 to TRBJ1-3; TRBD1 agrees at 7 bases. Germline CDR1 is SQVTM and CDR2 is ANQGSEA. V gave up 7 bases and J gave up 2 bases; unmatched junction bases: 8. This CDR3 spans 14 amino acids. The CDR3 DNA is TGCAGCGCCCAGACAGGGACCGCTGGAAACACCATATATTTT. This codes for CSAQTGTAGNTIYF. The entire variable domain, with the rest obtained from reference TRBV29-1 and TRBJ1-3, is as follows: SAVISQKPSRDICQRGTSLTIQCQVDSQVTMMFWYRQQPGQSLTLIATANQGSEATYESGFVIDKFPISRPNLTFSTLTVSNMSPEDSSIYLCSAQTGTAGNTIYFGEGSWLTVV.

The rearrangement uses TRBV19 and TRBJ2-1; a weak D match, TRBD2 (6 bases). The germline V gene has CDR1 LNHDA and CDR2 SQIVND (reference sequence). Trimming removed 7 bases at V and 3 bases at J, with 13 bases between. The CDR3 consists of 14 residues. In DNA, the CDR3 is TGTGCCAGTACCCTTAGCGGAGTCTACAATGAGCAGTTCTTC. Its protein product is CASTLSGVYNEQFF. Variable domain in full (rest from reference TRBV19 and TRBJ2-1): DGGITQSPKYLFRKEGQNVTLSCEQNLNHDAMYWYRQDPGQGLRLIYYSQIVNDFQKGDIAEGYSVSREKKESFPLTVTSAQKNPTAFYLCASTLSGVYNEQFFGPGTRLTVL.

Only one count was recorded for this clone. This chain joins TRBV18 and TRBJ2-3; tentative D call: TRBD2 (5 bases). Trimming cost V 0 bases and J 2 bases, with 12 bases left between them. This CDR3 is 16 amino acids long. Germline V gene lookup returns CDR1 KGHSH and CDR2 LQKENI. The CDR3 loop reads CASSPPGLRNTDTQYF. The CDR3, as DNA: TGTGCCAGCTCACCACCCGGACTTCGGAACACAGATACGCAGTATTTT.

The V call is TRBV7-2, the J call TRBJ1-5; D remains ambiguous. The V gene lost 4 bases and the J gene lost 9 bases, with 10 bases spanning the gap. The CDR3 is 12 residues long. The germline gives CDR1 SGHTA, CDR2 FQGNSA. CDR3 in amino acids: CASSSPLGPQHF. The CDR3 bases are TGTGCCAGCAGCTCCCCCCTGGGGCCCCAGCATTTT.

A word on this clone: This specimen includes other DNA sequences encoding the same CDR3. The chain combines TRBV7-9 with TRBJ1-2, with a possible D match to TRBD1 (5 bases). Trimming removed 5 bases at V and 0 bases at J, with 7 bases between. Germline values: CDR1 SEHNR, CDR2 FQNEAQ (reference sequence). The CDR3 loop spans 13 amino acids. The CDR3, as DNA: TGTGCCAGCAGCCTGGGACCTAACTATGGCTACACCTTC. It codes for CASSLGPNYGYTF.

This sequence joins TRBV11-2 and TRBJ1-5; D is possibly TRBD1 (5 bases). V lost 9 bases to trimming and J lost 3 bases, with 12 bases between them. The CDR3 contains 13 residues. Germline V gene sequence: CDR1 SGHAT, CDR2 FQNNGV. This CDR3 is CASSQGNNQPQHF. As DNA, the CDR3 is TGTGCCAGTTCCCAGGGAAACAATCAGCCCCAGCATTTT.

The chain links TRBV14 to TRBJ1-1; D remains unclear. The germline V and J ends were trimmed by 8 bases and 1 base, with 11 bases remaining between them. This CDR3 is 13 amino acids long. Germline V gene lookup returns CDR1 SGHDN and CDR2 FVKESK. The chain's CDR3 is CASGRTANTEAFF. The CDR3 nucleotides are TGTGCCAGCGGCCGGACCGCGAACACTGAAGCTTTCTTT.

This clone showed up just once. V gene TRBV19 combines with J gene TRBJ2-2, with 8 bases identical to TRBD2. CDR3 length: 17 amino acids. CDR1 and CDR2 from the germline V gene are LNHDA and SQIVND (reference sequence). V shed 3 bases and J 1 base; nucleotides not matched to a gene: 7. Here the CDR3 reads CASSIGTRGGNTGELFF. Here the CDR3 DNA reads TGTGCCAGTAGTATCGGGACTAGAGGGGGGAACACCGGGGAGCTGTTTTTT.

The CDR3 sequence is CASSLEYSQGEQYF. The CDR3 DNA reads as TGTGCCAGCAGCTTGGAGTATAGTCAGGGCGAGCAGTACTTC. The genes are TRBV5-4 and TRBJ2-7; perhaps TRBD1 as D (5 bases). Per germline, CDR1 SGHNT and CDR2 YYREEE (reference sequence). This CDR3 spans 14 amino acids. V was cut by 0 bases and J by 6 bases, with 13 bases left in between.

This chain connects TRBV19 to TRBJ1-5; 10 bases align to TRBD1. CDR1 and CDR2 (germline): LNHDA, SQIVND (reference sequence). This CDR3 region has 19 residues. V gave up 3 bases and J gave up 4 bases; unmatched junction bases: 15. The CDR3 bases are TGTGCCAGTAGTATTCTTTTCGAGGCCGGGACAGGGGTTAATCAGCCCCAGCATTTT. It encodes CASSILFEAGTGVNQPQHF.

To note about this clone: This CDR3 is also generated by other DNA sequences in the sample. This rearrangement joins TRBV5-1 to TRBJ2-3; D gene ambiguous. V was pared by 4 bases and J by 2 bases, with 11 bases between. The CDR3 spans 14 residues. In germline, CDR1 is SGHRS, CDR2 YFSETQ. The CDR3 bases are TGCGCCAGCAGCCCTTACCGGGCCACAGATACGCAGTATTTT. Translation: CASSPYRATDTQYF.

This chain joins TRBV4-2 and TRBJ2-3; D is unresolved. Germline V lookup: CDR1 LGHNA, CDR2 YNFKEQ. V was pared by 0 bases and J by 1 base, with 11 bases between. The CDR3 runs 16 residues. DNA of the CDR3: TGTGCCAGCAGCCAAGATTTAGACTCCCGCACAGATACGCAGTATTTT. Amino acids: CASSQDLDSRTDTQYF.

This clone was found a few times. V and J are TRBV5-4 and TRBJ2-2, with 8 bases that match TRBD2. The trim removed 3 bases at V and 9 bases at J, leaving 7 bases unmatched. This CDR3 has 14 amino acids. Looked up from germline, CDR1 is SGHNT and CDR2 is YYREEE (reference sequence). CDR3 coding DNA: TGTGCCAGCAGCTACGGGGGGGGAGGCCGGGAGCTGTTTTTT. Its protein is CASSYGGGGRELFF.

V is TRBV2 and J is TRBJ2-7; possibly TRBD2 for D (7 bases). CDR3 size: 15 residues. Deletions cut 3 bases from V and 3 bases from J, with 15 bases between. Germline CDR1 and CDR2: SNHLY and FYNNEI. The CDR3 coding sequence is TGTGCCAGCAGTGATGGGGGGGGGCCCGACTACGAGCAGTACTTC. Protein product: CASSDGGGPDYEQYF.

The chain has TRBV27 and TRBJ2-7; D is uncertain. This CDR3 comprises 13 residues. Looked up from germline, CDR1 is MNHEY and CDR2 is SMNVEV (reference sequence). V gave up 7 bases and J gave up 0 bases, with 10 bases separating them. CDR3 amino acids: CASMAGASYEQYF. CDR3 bases: TGTGCCAGCATGGCAGGAGCCTCCTACGAGCAGTACTTC.